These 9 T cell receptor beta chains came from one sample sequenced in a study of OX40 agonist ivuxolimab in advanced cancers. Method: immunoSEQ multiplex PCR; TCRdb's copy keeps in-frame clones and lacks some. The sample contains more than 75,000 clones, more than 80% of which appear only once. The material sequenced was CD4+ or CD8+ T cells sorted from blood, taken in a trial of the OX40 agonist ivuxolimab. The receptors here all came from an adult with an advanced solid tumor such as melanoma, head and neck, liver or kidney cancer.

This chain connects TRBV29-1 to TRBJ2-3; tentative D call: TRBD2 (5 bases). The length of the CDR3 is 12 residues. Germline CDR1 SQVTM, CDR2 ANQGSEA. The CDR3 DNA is TGCAGTTCCTGGCTAGCCACAGATACGCAGTATTTT. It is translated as CSSWLATDTQYF.

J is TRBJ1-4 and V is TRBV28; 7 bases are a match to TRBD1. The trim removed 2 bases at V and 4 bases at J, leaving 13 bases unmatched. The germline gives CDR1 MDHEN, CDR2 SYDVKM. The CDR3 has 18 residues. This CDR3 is CASSLPGTAKTLNEKLFF. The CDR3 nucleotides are TGTGCCAGCAGTTTACCCGGGACAGCCAAGACACTTAATGAAAAACTGTTTTTT.

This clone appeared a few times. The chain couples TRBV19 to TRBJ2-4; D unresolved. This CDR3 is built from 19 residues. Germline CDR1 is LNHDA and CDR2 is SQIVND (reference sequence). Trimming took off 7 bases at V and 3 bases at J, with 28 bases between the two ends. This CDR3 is CASTLFPLGANVGKNIQYF. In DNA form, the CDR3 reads TGTGCCAGTACCCTTTTTCCTTTAGGAGCGAACGTTGGCAAAAACATTCAGTACTTC.

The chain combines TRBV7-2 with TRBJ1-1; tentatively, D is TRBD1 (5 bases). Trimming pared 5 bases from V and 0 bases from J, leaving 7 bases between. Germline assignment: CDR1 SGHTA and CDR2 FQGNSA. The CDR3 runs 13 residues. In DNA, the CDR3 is TGTGCCAGCAGCACAGGAATGAACACTGAAGCTTTCTTT. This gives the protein CASSTGMNTEAFF. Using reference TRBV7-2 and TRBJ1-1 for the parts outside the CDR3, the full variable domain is GAGVSQSPSNKVTEKGKDVELRCDPISGHTALYWYRQSLGQGLEFLIYFQGNSAPDKSGLPSDRFSAERTGGSVSTLTIQRTQQEDSAVYLCASSTGMNTEAFFGQGTRLTVV.

The CDR3 spells CASSPWDRGFHGYTF. The CDR3 DNA is TGTGCCAGCAGCCCATGGGACAGGGGGTTCCATGGCTACACCTTC. This rearrangement joins TRBV7-9 to TRBJ1-2, with TRBD1 matching over 11 bases. The CDR3 runs 15 residues. The junction had 8 bases not matched to a gene; V was cut back by 5 bases and J by 6 bases. Germline CDR1 is SEHNR and CDR2 is FQNEAQ (reference sequence).

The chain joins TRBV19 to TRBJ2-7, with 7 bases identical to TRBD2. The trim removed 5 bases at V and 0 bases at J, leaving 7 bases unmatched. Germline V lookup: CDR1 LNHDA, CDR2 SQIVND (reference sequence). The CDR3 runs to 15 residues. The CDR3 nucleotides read TGTGCCAGTAGTCCCCGGGGAGGGGCCTCCTACGAGCAGTACGTC. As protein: CASSPRGGASYEQYV.

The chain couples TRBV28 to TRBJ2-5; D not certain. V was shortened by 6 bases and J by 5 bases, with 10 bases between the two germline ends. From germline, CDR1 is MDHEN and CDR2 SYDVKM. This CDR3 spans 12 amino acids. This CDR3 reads CASSQAGETQYF. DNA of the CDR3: TGTGCCAGCAGCCAGGCCGGGGAGACCCAGTACTTC. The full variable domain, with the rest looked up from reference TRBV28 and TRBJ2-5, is DVKVTQSSRYLVKRTGEKVFLECVQDMDHENMFWYRQDPGLGLRLIYFSYDVKMKEKGDIPEGYSVSREKKERFSLILESASTNQTSMYLCASSQAGETQYFGPGTRLLVL.

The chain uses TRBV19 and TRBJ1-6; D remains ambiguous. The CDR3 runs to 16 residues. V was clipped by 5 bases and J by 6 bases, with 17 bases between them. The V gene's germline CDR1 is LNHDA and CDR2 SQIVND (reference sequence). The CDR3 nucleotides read TGTGCCAGTAGTTCAAGGACCCGAAATTCTAATTCACCCCTCCACTTT. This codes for CASSSRTRNSNSPLHF.

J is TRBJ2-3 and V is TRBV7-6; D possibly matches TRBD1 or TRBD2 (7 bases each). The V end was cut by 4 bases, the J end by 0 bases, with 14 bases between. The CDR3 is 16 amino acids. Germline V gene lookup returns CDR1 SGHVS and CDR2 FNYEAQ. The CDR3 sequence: CASSSQGRGSTDTQYF. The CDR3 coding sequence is TGTGCCAGCAGCTCACAGGGGAGGGGTAGCACAGATACGCAGTATTTT.